Sequencing of this TCR beta chain was carried out in a study of post-analysis software for immune sequencing data (dated by TCRdb to between 2014 and 2017). For the study in its entirety: Disease courses on record covered relapsing-remitting, secondary progressive and progressive-relapsing multiple sclerosis, though some patients had no subtype annotation. The patient repertoires were set against about 10 previously published healthy control repertoires from donors whose ages ranged from roughly 6 to 27 years. A subset of samples was prepared in parallel using single-end sample barcoding, then pooled and co-amplified after Illumina adapter ligation. Beyond this particular receptor, the publication reports: Direct clustering with F measure revealed strong co-clustering of samples prepared in the same batch, which led to a batch-effect correction. Significantly higher frequencies in patients than in controls were found for roughly 5 TRBV segments, including TRBV5-6, TRBV5-1 and TRBV20-1. The multiple sclerosis patient group was slightly younger than the control group. Compared with controls, multiple sclerosis patients had significantly lower normalized Chao1 diversity, a finding suggesting substantial peripheral T-cell clonal expansion.

As concerns this clonotype: Its antigen is unknown. No base-level quality is on record; no much larger clone is a single base apart.

V and J lose 5 bases and 4 bases, and a span of 11 bases separates them. Taken from cysteine to phenylalanine, the CDR3 has 13 residues. Kept here is only the CDR3 DNA, which spans 39 bases and is read in frame from base 1. The germline V gene yields MNHNS for CDR1 and SASEGT for CDR2. Receptor amplification or capture employed PCR. Sequenced on an Illumina HiSeq 2500. To reduce PCR and sequencing biases, unique molecular identifiers were built into the TCR beta cDNA libraries. Per 1 to 10 million input T cells, approximately 500,000 cDNA molecules were obtained, such that each molecule approximated one T cell. The patient libraries were prepared and sequenced with the same protocol used for the earlier healthy control dataset. Samples belonging to the same batch were prepared together, multiplexed and sequenced on a shared HiSeq lane. On the study's bioinformatics: Raw barcoded reads were processed with MIGEC, and single-read molecular identifier groups were discarded before consensus assembly and CDR3 extraction. VDJtools was used for post-analysis of the clonotype tables, with diversity normalized by down-sampling every dataset to the smallest sample size. Repertoire overlap clustering matched CDR3 amino acid but not nucleotide sequences to correct batch-related cross-sample contamination. TCRdb trimmed public reads at Q25 via fastp, called clones via MiXCR and kept in-frame beta chains. One record per CDR3 amino acid sequence lists the most common genes and DNA. These V and J calls originate from TCRdb's pipeline instead of the authors' own analysis. The table for this sample lists hundreds of thousands of distinct CDR3 sequences; around 64% of them were counted only once. The ten largest account for around 11% of the sample.

To demonstrate the VDJtools post-analysis software, TCR beta repertoires were profiled from the peripheral blood of more than ten young patients with multiple sclerosis. The multiple sclerosis patients were children and adolescents ranging in age from about 6 to 16 years. The sequenced sample consisted of blood. The rearranged segments are TRBV6-1 and TRBJ1-1, with TRBD1 tentatively as D gene (5 bases match). This clonotype was sampled from a girl aged 2-9 years with multiple sclerosis. The CDR3 amino acid sequence is: CASSLIGATEAFF. At the DNA level, the sequence is TGTGCCAGCAGTCTCATAGGGGCCACTGAAGCTTTCTTT.